A single sample is the source of the 20 T cell receptor beta chains below, sequenced in a study of human T cells and chemical hapten exposure. Using its own MiXCR run on the RACE reads, TCRdb lists one record per CDR3 protein. The table has approximately 77,000 distinct CDR3 sequences, approximately 8% seen once; the top ten hold about 1.6%. Time point in this sample: patch test 1, 2 weeks after DPC sensitization. The treatment is: therapeutic diphenylcyclopropenone sensitization with weekly scalp DPC. The sequenced sample was whole blood, obtained in connection with sensitization to the hapten diphenylcyclopropenone (DPC). The receptors were gathered from a woman aged 25 to 39 with alopecia areata. Some clones in this sample may be carry-over from other donors' samples.

This clonotype was recorded many times. The V call is TRBV6-1, the J call TRBJ1-5; 8 bases fit TRBD1. V dropped 3 bases and J dropped 0; count of bases not matched to a gene: 7. Germline CDR1 and CDR2: MNHNS and SASEGT. The CDR3 loop spans 17 amino acids. The CDR3 spells CASSEGTGRFSNQPQHF. CDR3 coding DNA: TGTGCCAGCAGTGAGGGGACAGGAAGGTTTAGCAATCAGCCCCAGCATTTT.

Ten or more counts support this clonotype. J is TRBJ1-1 and V is TRBV29-1; no firm D call. CDR3 length equals 13 residues. V was pared by 3 bases and J by 3 bases, with 11 bases between. Germline CDR1 reads SQVTM; CDR2 reads ANQGSEA. CDR3 in DNA: TGCAGCGTTGATCAGAATACAGACACTGAAGCTTTCTTT. Translated, it gives CSVDQNTDTEAFF.

This clonotype was recorded many times. This chain links TRBV4-2 with TRBJ1-1; 7 bases are a match to TRBD1. With 1 base clipped from V and 8 bases from J, the junction kept 1 base outside the gene matches. This CDR3 region has 12 residues. The germline CDR1 and CDR2 sequences are LGHNA and YNFKEQ. CDR3 DNA sequence: TGTGCCAGCAGCCAAGCGGACAGGGAAGCTTTCTTT. This sequence encodes CASSQADREAFF.

V is TRBV12-3 or TRBV12-4 and J is TRBJ2-7, with D perhaps assigned TRBD1 or TRBD2 (5 bases each). This CDR3 has 12 residues. Trimming shortened V by 6 bases and J by 12 bases, and 18 bases separated the two germline ends. CDR3 sequence: CASRSGPGRVYF. The CDR3 nucleotides read TGTGCCAGCAGATCCGGTCCGGGACGGGTGTACTTC.

At least ten counts were recorded for this clonotype. The rearrangement links TRBV7-8 to TRBJ2-7; D is uncertain. Germline V gene lookup returns CDR1 SGHVS and CDR2 FQNEAQ. The ends were cut back, 7 bases at V and 3 bases at J, with 13 bases in the middle. CDR3 size: 13 residues. The CDR3 is CASNPGGSYEQYF. As DNA, the CDR3 is TGTGCCAGCAACCCCGGCGGCAGCTACGAGCAGTACTTC.

The J gene is TRBJ1-2, the V gene TRBV2; no firm D call. Trimming cost V 6 bases and J 4 bases, with 18 bases left between them. CDR3 size: 15 residues. The germline V gene has CDR1 SNHLY and CDR2 FYNNEI. The CDR3 DNA reads as TGTGCCAGCAGACCCGGCCCGGCCGACTTCTATGGCTACACCTTC. It specifies CASRPGPADFYGYTF.

This clonotype was seen at least ten times. The chain is built from TRBV12-3 or TRBV12-4 and TRBJ2-4, with D perhaps matching TRBD1 (5 bases). V was pared by 4 bases and J by 6 bases, with 16 bases between. The length of the CDR3 is 15 residues. The CDR3 nucleotides read TGTGCCAGCAGTTACGCCACAGGACGGAGAAACATTCAGTACTTC. Protein: CASSYATGRRNIQYF.

The chain uses TRBV19 and TRBJ1-4; D is unresolved. Looked up from germline, CDR1 is LNHDA and CDR2 is SQIVND (reference sequence). The CDR3 sequence is 14 residues long. The germline V and J ends were trimmed by 5 bases and 2 bases, with 9 bases remaining between them. The CDR3 loop reads CASSGRGTNEKLFF. In DNA, the CDR3 is TGTGCCAGTAGTGGACGCGGGACTAATGAAAAACTGTTTTTT.

This clonotype occurred many times. CDR3 bases: TGCAGCGTCGGACAGGGGCGAACTTACGAGCAGTACTTC. Translated: CSVGQGRTYEQYF. The chain joins TRBV29-1 to TRBJ2-7; 9 positions agree with TRBD1. V was pared by 6 bases and J by 4 bases, with 7 bases of the junction left unmatched. CDR1 SQVTM and CDR2 ANQGSEA come from the germline V gene. This CDR3 region has 13 residues.

This clonotype was detected many times. This chain links TRBV11-2 with TRBJ2-5; possible D gene TRBD2, 5 bases. V shed 6 bases and J shed 4 bases, with 18 bases lying between them. The CDR3 is 15 residues long. Germline loops: CDR1 SGHAT, CDR2 FQNNGV. The CDR3: CASRQWTVDSETQYF. The CDR3 DNA reads as TGTGCCAGCAGACAATGGACGGTGGACTCAGAGACCCAGTACTTC.

This clonotype was detected ten times or more. This sequence joins TRBV5-6 and TRBJ1-3; D not certain. The germline V and J ends were trimmed by 4 bases and 2 bases, with 10 bases remaining between them. This CDR3 region has 14 residues. Germline CDR1 SGHDT, CDR2 YYEEEE. CDR3 sequence: CASSPEPTGNTIYF. CDR3 bases: TGTGCCAGCAGCCCGGAACCTACTGGAAACACCATATATTTT.

In its sample, this clonotype was seen many times. The V call is TRBV20-1, the J call TRBJ1-3; possibly TRBD1 for D (5 bases). The CDR3 has 13 amino acids. Germline V gene sequence: CDR1 DFQATT, CDR2 SNEGSKA (reference sequence). V lost 5 bases and J 2 bases, leaving 10 bases between the germline ends. CDR3 sequence reads: CSAESGTGNTIYF. The DNA for the CDR3 is TGCAGTGCTGAATCAGGGACTGGAAACACCATATATTTT.

In its sample, this clonotype was seen many times. The chain employs TRBV2 and TRBJ1-2; perhaps TRBD1 as D (5 bases). V lost 3 bases to trimming and J lost 7 bases, with 12 bases between them. This CDR3 spans 13 amino acids. Per germline, CDR1 SNHLY and CDR2 FYNNEI. CDR3 nucleotide sequence: TGTGCCAGCAGTGAGGAGAGGGGAGGTGGCTACACCTTC. Amino acids: CASSEERGGGYTF. The complete variable domain, with remaining parts taken from reference TRBV2 and TRBJ1-2, reads EPEVTQTPSHQVTQMGQEVILRCVPISNHLYFYWYRQILGQKVEFLVSFYNNEISEKSEIFDDQFSVERPDGSNFTLKIRSTKLEDSAMYFCASSEERGGGYTFGSGTRLTVV.

This clonotype has a handful of counts. The V gene is TRBV6-5, the J gene TRBJ1-3; D remains ambiguous. Germline CDR1 MNHEY, CDR2 SVGAGI. There are 13 residues in the CDR3. Trimming removed 5 bases at V and 4 bases at J, with 9 bases between. CDR3 nucleotides: TGTGCCAGCAGTCCCGACTGGGGAAACACCATATATTTT. Amino acid sequence: CASSPDWGNTIYF.

This chain links TRBV13 with TRBJ1-2, with TRBD1 identical over 9 bases. The CDR3 extends over 14 amino acids. Germline values: CDR1 PRHDT, CDR2 FYEKMQ (reference sequence). J was trimmed by 7 bases and V by 4 bases; bases with no gene match: 7. Here the CDR3 reads CASSSGTGFTGYTF. CDR3 bases: TGTGCCAGCAGCTCCGGGACAGGGTTTACTGGCTACACCTTC.

This clonotype has just a few counts. The chain employs TRBV10-3 and TRBJ1-5; the D gene is possibly TRBD1 (6 bases). The CDR3 has 15 amino acids. Trimming removed 5 bases from V and 12 bases from J, with 23 bases in between. In germline, CDR1 is ENHRY, CDR2 SYGVKD. The CDR3 nucleotides read TGTGCCATCAGTCCCGCGGGGGCGACAGAGATAAACCAGCATTTT. Translated, it gives CAISPAGATEINQHF.

This clonotype was seen many times. The J gene is TRBJ1-2, the V gene TRBV5-5; tentatively, D is TRBD1 (5 bases). This CDR3 is built from 14 residues. Trimming took 4 bases from V and 2 from J, leaving 12 bases between them. The germline V gene has CDR1 SGHKS and CDR2 YYEKEE (reference sequence). In DNA form, the CDR3 reads TGTGCCAGCAGCGTTGGGGGGAGGAACTATGGCTACACCTTC. Its translation is CASSVGGRNYGYTF.

There are a few counts of this clonotype. The chain carries TRBV20-1 and TRBJ1-2; D uncertain. Germline V lookup: CDR1 DFQATT, CDR2 SNEGSKA (reference sequence). Trimming cost V 6 bases and J 12 bases, with 11 bases left between them. The CDR3 totals 9 residues. This CDR3 reads CSALGPHTF. The CDR3 DNA reads TGCAGTGCCCTCGGGCCTCACACCTTC.

At least ten counts were recorded for this clonotype. The chain carries TRBV29-1 and TRBJ1-1; tentative D call: TRBD1 (6 bases). Between the trimmed V and J ends, which lost 6 bases and 7 bases, there was a span of 12 bases. The germline V gene encodes CDR1 SQVTM and CDR2 ANQGSEA. The CDR3 consists of 11 residues. DNA for the CDR3: TGCAGCGTCGAGAACAGGGATGAAGCTTTCTTT. Translated: CSVENRDEAFF.

This clonotype was found a few times. The chain combines TRBV5-4 with TRBJ2-5; D ambiguous. This CDR3 has 14 residues. The V and J ends lost 0 bases and 1 base respectively, with 7 bases between them. Germline CDR1 reads SGHNT; CDR2 reads YYREEE (reference sequence). The CDR3 DNA sequence: TGTGCCAGCAGCTTGGTATCGTCCCAAGAGACCCAGTACTTC. It translates to CASSLVSSQETQYF.